The 12 T cell receptor beta chains below all came from one sample that was sequenced in a study of T-cell reconstitution after alpha-beta-depleted transplantation in children. Using unique molecular identifiers, the investigators prepared the TCRbeta library. TCRdb reprocessed the PCR reads via MiXCR and lists one record per CDR3 protein. This sample carries around 440,000 distinct CDR3 sequences, roughly a tenth of them seen once, and the ten largest clones take 2% to 2.5%. The sample in question was PBMCs, obtained before TCRalphabeta/CD19-depleted stem cell transplant. The source is a child younger than 10 with inherited bone marrow failure, due to receive a stem cell transplant.

This clonotype was detected many times. The V call is TRBV9, the J call TRBJ2-1; D is unresolved. The CDR3 consists of 16 residues. The V end lost 0 bases, the J end lost 1 base, and 11 bases lay between the germline ends. Germline CDR1 is SGDLS and CDR2 is YYNGEE. Here the CDR3 DNA reads TGTGCCAGCAGCGTAGGAGGAGCGCTGTCCTACAATGAGCAGTTCTTC. It encodes CASSVGGALSYNEQFF.

This clonotype was observed at least ten times. CDR3: CASTVQGATEAFF. CDR3 sequence (DNA): TGTGCCAGCACCGTGCAGGGGGCGACTGAAGCTTTCTTT. V is TRBV2 and J is TRBJ1-1, with 8 nucleotides matching TRBD1. This CDR3 contains 13 residues. V trimming: 7 bases; J trimming: 5 bases; junction bases outside the gene matches: 6. Germline V gene lookup returns CDR1 SNHLY and CDR2 FYNNEI.

This clonotype was seen more than once but under ten times. The V gene is TRBV20-1, the J gene TRBJ2-1, with 8 bases identical to TRBD1. The length of the CDR3 is 14 residues. V lost 6 bases, J lost 8 bases, and 12 bases stayed unmatched. Germline CDR1 is DFQATT and CDR2 is SNEGSKA (reference sequence). CDR3 DNA sequence: TGCAGTGCCCCCAGACTTACAGGGGGGTATGAGCAGTTCTTC. Translation gives CSAPRLTGGYEQFF.

The chain combines TRBV6-5 with TRBJ2-2; no clear D gene. Germline V CDR1 and CDR2: MNHEY, SVGAGI. The CDR3 loop spans 13 amino acids. V was pared by 7 bases and J by 5 bases, with 11 bases between. CDR3 residues: CASTLVETGELFF. In nucleotides, the CDR3 is TGTGCCAGCACTTTGGTCGAAACCGGGGAGCTGTTTTTT.

This clonotype has a handful of counts. This chain connects TRBV15 to TRBJ2-7, with 9 bases lining up with TRBD2. The CDR3 loop spans 17 amino acids. The V gene end was trimmed by 0 bases and the J gene end by 7 bases; junction bases not matched to a gene: 13. Germline V lookup: CDR1 LNHNV, CDR2 YYDKDF (reference sequence). The CDR3 region has the DNA TGTGCCACCAGCAGAGATCTGGGGATAGCGGGAGCTCGAGAGCAGTACTTC. It is translated as CATSRDLGIAGAREQYF.

The table lists this clonotype with many counts. This chain uses TRBV11-2 with TRBJ2-1; TRBD2 matches at 8 bases. Germline loops: CDR1 SGHAT, CDR2 FQNNGV. Trimming cost V 0 bases and J 9 bases; bases outside gene matches: 13. The CDR3 has 17 residues. DNA of the CDR3: TGTGCCAGCAGCTTAGATCTAATCCGGGAGGGCCTGGGTGAGCAGTTCTTC. It translates to CASSLDLIREGLGEQFF.

This clonotype was counted many times. This chain links TRBV20-1 with TRBJ2-2; 8 bases line up with TRBD2. The J segment lost 2 bases and the V segment lost 5 bases, leaving 4 bases of the junction unmatched. CDR1 and CDR2 from the germline V gene are DFQATT and SNEGSKA (reference sequence). The CDR3 totals 14 residues. CDR3: CSALAGRNTGELFF. The CDR3 bases are TGCAGTGCTTTAGCGGGACGCAACACCGGGGAGCTGTTTTTT.

This clonotype showed up just a few times. The V gene is TRBV4-2, the J gene TRBJ2-1; possibly TRBD2 for D (6 bases). V lost 4 bases to trimming and J lost 0 bases, with 25 bases between them. The CDR3 is made up of 20 amino acids. From germline, CDR1 is LGHNA and CDR2 YNFKEQ. This CDR3 reads CASSPRGWTVMGRSYNEQFF. The CDR3 DNA reads TGTGCCAGCAGCCCCCGGGGGTGGACCGTCATGGGGCGCTCCTACAATGAGCAGTTCTTC.

This clonotype showed up just a few times. The J gene is TRBJ2-3, the V gene TRBV5-1; D is unclear. The germline V gene encodes CDR1 SGHRS and CDR2 YFSETQ. The CDR3 runs to 16 residues. The V gene lost 1 base and the J gene lost 0 bases, with 12 bases spanning the gap. CDR3 protein: CASSLYARASTDTQYF. CDR3 nucleotide sequence: TGCGCCAGCAGCTTGTACGCTAGAGCTAGCACAGATACGCAGTATTTT.

This clonotype has a count of ten or more. J is TRBJ2-3 and V is TRBV4-3, with 8 bases matching TRBD2. CDR3 length equals 14 residues. J lost 6 bases, V lost 6 bases, and 8 bases had no gene match. CDR1 and CDR2 (germline): LGHNA, YSLEER. CDR3 DNA sequence: TGCGCCAGCAGTCACTTAGGCGGGGGGGATACGCAGTATTTT. Its protein product is CASSHLGGGDTQYF.

V gene TRBV7-8 combines with J gene TRBJ2-5; TRBD1 agrees at 11 bases. In germline, CDR1 is SGHVS, CDR2 FQNEAQ. The CDR3 is 16 residues long. V shed 5 bases and J 5 bases; nucleotides not matched to a gene: 10. The CDR3, as DNA: TGTGCCAGCAGCCAGGACAGGGGGCGGGGAAGGGAGACCCAGTACTTC. Protein sequence: CASSQDRGRGRETQYF.

This clonotype was detected many times. The chain uses TRBV20-1 and TRBJ2-1; 8 positions agree with TRBD2. V lost 8 bases and J lost 3; bases outside the gene matches: 9. The CDR3 totals 14 residues. The germline V gene has CDR1 DFQATT and CDR2 SNEGSKA (reference sequence). The CDR3: CSPSPGLGYNEQFF. The CDR3 DNA is TGCAGTCCGTCCCCGGGACTAGGCTACAATGAGCAGTTCTTC.